Given below is one TCR beta chain in context. Original data processing: Reference gene primers were amplified, and this amplification served to estimate nucleated cell counts. Method: immunoSEQ multiplex PCR; TCRdb's copy keeps in-frame clones and lacks some. The DNA gave D and trimming, while V, J and clone size come from that table. The sample has fewer than 250,000 clones; about 91% are singletons. The CDR3 is made up of 13 amino acids. V shed 8 bases and J shed 3 bases, with 11 bases lying between them. Germline-derived CDR1 and CDR2 are LGHDT and YNNKEL (reference sequence). The sample is drawn from a study of blood T cell repertoires in COVID-19. Turning to the study itself: Material from acute and convalescent COVID-19 was sourced from the United States, Italy and Spain. PBMCs, B-cell-depleted T cells, or T cells provided the cDNA or gDNA that made up the material.

The clonotype originates from a man aged 30-40 years with acute or convalescent COVID-19. Sequences were obtained from peripheral blood. J is TRBJ1-5 and V is TRBV3-1 (or the pseudogene TRBV3-2); the D is unclear. The CDR3 spells CASGGPINQPQHF. CDR3 DNA: TGTGCCAGCGGAGGACCGATCAATCAGCCCCAGCATTTT.